This TCR beta chain was sequenced in a study of control samples from healthy donors and cancer patients. TCRdb's copy holds only in-frame clones and misses some; the assay was immunoSEQ multiplex PCR. There are around 80,000 clones in the sample; 91% occur only once, and about 16% lies in the top ten. CDR3 length: 15 amino acids. Germline CDR1 reads LNHDA; CDR2 reads SQIVND (reference sequence). After removal of 5 bases from V and 4 bases from J, the junction contained 6 bases not matched to a gene. The specimen was blood. The chain recombines TRBV19 with TRBJ1-5; 9 positions agree with TRBD1. This receptor was obtained from a man aged 45-65 years in good health. The CDR3 coding sequence is TGTGCCAGTAGTGGGGGACAGGGAAAGAATCAGCCCCAGCATTTT. Encoded protein: CASSGGQGKNQPQHF.